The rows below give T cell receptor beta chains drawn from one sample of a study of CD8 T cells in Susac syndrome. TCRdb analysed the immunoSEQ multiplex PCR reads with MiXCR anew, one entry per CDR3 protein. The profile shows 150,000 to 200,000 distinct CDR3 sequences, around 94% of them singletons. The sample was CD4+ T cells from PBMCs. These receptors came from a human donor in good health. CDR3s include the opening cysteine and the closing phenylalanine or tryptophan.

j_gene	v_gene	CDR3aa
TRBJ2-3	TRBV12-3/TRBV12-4	CASSPTSPSTDTQYF
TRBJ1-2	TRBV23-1	CASRDRGGGYTF
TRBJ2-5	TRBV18	CASSPPSWTGEETQYF
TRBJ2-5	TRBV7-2	CASSSNGGAETQYF
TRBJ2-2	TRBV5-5	CASSWTGVGTGELFF
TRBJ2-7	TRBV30	CAWSGTTTEQYF
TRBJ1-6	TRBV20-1	CSAGTGNSPLHF
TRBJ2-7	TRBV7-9	CASSLAGTGARQYF
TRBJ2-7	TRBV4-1	CASSPAGNVAYEQYF
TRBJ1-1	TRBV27	CASRPDRYTEAFF
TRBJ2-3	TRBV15	CATSKRTDTQYF
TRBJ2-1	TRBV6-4	CASSASWTSSFLSNEQFF
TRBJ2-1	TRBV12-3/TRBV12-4	CASSSRDRGNEQFF
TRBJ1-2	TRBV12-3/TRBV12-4	CASSPQGHYGYTF
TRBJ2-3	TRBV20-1	CSVSSGGSTDTQYF
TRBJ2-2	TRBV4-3	CASSQETGRNTGELFF
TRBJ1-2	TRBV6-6	CASHQDRDAYGYTF
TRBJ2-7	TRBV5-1	CASSSGTGGGEQYF
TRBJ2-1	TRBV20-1	CSASSSGGQFF
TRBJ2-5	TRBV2	CASSGEGWAHGGVQETQYF
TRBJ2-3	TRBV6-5	CASSSGLAGGSSTDTQYF
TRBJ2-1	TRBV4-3	CASSQQLAGGVNEQFF
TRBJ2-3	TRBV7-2	CASSLSALAKDTQYF
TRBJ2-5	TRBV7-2	CASAPQWGLETQYF
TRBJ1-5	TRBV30	CAWSVGAGRNQPQHF
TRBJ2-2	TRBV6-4	CARTSGNTGELFF
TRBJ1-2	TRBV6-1	CASSLTGREDYTF
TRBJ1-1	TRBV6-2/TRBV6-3	CASMDLNTEAFF
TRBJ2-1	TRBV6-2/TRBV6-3	CASRVAGFDEQFF
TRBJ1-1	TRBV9	CASSQIDSEAFF
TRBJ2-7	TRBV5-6	CASSLLDRRSYEQYF
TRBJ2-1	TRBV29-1	CSVFGPSSYNEQFF